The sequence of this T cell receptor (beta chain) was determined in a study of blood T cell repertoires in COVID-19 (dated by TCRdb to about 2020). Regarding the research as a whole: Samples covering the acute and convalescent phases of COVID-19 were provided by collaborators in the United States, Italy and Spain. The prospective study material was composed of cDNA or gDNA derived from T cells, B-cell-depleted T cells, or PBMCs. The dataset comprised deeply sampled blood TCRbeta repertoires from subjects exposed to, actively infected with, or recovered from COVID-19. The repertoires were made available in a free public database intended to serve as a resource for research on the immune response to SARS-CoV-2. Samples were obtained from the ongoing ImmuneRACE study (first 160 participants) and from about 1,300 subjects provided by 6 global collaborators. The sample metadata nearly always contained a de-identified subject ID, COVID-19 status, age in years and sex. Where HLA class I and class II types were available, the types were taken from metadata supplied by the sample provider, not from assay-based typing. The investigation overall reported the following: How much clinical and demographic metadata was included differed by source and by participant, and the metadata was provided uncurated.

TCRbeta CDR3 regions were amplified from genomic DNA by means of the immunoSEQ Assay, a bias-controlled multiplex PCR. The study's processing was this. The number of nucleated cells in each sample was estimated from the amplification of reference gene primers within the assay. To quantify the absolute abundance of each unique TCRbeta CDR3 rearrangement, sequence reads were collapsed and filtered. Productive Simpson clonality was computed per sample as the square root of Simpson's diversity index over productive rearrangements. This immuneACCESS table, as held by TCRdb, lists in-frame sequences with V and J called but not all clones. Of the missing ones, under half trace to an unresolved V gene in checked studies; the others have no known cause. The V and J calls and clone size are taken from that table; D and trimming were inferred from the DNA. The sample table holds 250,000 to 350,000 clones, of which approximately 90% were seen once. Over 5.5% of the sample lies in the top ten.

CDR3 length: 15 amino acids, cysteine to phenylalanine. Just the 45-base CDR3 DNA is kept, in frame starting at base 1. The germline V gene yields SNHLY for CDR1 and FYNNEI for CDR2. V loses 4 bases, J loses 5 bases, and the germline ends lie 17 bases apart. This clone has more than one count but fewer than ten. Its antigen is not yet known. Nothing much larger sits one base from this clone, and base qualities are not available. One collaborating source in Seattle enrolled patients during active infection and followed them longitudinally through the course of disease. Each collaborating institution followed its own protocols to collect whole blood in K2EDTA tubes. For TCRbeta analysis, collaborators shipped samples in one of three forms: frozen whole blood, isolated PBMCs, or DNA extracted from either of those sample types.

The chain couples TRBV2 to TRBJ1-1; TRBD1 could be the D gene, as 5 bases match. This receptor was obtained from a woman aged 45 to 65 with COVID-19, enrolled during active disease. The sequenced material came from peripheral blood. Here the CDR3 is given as CASSGVWQGKTEAFF. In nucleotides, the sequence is TGTGCCAGCAGTGGCGTTTGGCAGGGTAAGACTGAAGCTTTCTTT.